Below, 29 T cell receptor beta chains from the same sample are listed, as sequenced in a study of cytomegalovirus exposure and HLA in healthy donors. Primers: 60 Vbeta forward and 13 Jbeta reverse. The repertoire was sequenced with immunoSEQ multiplex PCR; TCRdb's copy has only in-frame clones and lacks some. Here the sample spans some 150,000 clones, approximately 84% being singletons. The source material was PBMCs. Source of these receptors: a man aged 30-40 years in good health and CMV-seropositive.

The chain joins TRBV28 to TRBJ1-2; the D is unclear. The CDR3 is 14 residues long. Germline V CDR1 and CDR2: MDHEN, SYDVKM. Trimming stripped 6 bases from V and 7 bases from J, with 18 bases between. The CDR3 region has the DNA TGTGCCAGCAGATCCGGGGTACTATCGTCTGGCTACACCTTC. It yields the protein CASRSGVLSSGYTF.

The chain has TRBV7-8 and TRBJ2-1, with TRBD2 matching 12 bases. Germline CDR1 is SGHVS and CDR2 is FQNEAQ. The CDR3 sequence is 14 residues long. Trimming at V came to 7 bases and at J to 5 bases, leaving 3 bases not matched to a gene. CDR3 amino acids: CASTRLAGDNEQFF. The CDR3 region has the DNA TGTGCCAGCACCAGACTAGCGGGAGACAATGAGCAGTTCTTC.

This chain uses TRBV18 with TRBJ2-5, with 7 bases matching TRBD1. This CDR3 contains 15 residues. Unmatched junction bases numbered 4, after V lost 2 bases and J lost 1 base. Germline loops: CDR1 KGHSH, CDR2 LQKENI. CDR3 sequence (DNA): TGTGCCAGCTCACCATCAGGGGGACCCCAAGAGACCCAGTACTTC. It is translated as CASSPSGGPQETQYF.

The V gene is TRBV5-1, the J gene TRBJ2-5; no definite D call. Germline V CDR1 and CDR2: SGHRS, YFSETQ. The germline V and J ends were trimmed by 4 bases and 0 bases, with 4 bases remaining between them. This CDR3 has 12 amino acids. The CDR3 DNA is TGCGCCAGCAGCCCGGACCAAGAGACCCAGTACTTC. Amino acid sequence: CASSPDQETQYF.

The chain has TRBV11-2 and TRBJ2-7; 9 bases match TRBD1. The CDR3 contains 14 residues. The V segment lost 4 bases and the J segment 3 bases; nucleotides outside the gene matches: 4. Germline V lookup: CDR1 SGHAT, CDR2 FQNNGV. The CDR3 DNA is TGTGCCAGCAGCTCCGACAGGGGGAACTACGAGCAGTACTTC. Translation: CASSSDRGNYEQYF. Full variable domain (rest looked up from reference TRBV11-2 and TRBJ2-7): EAGVAQSPRYKIIEKRQSVAFWCNPISGHATLYWYQQILGQGPKLLIQFQNNGVVDDSQLPKDRFSAERLKGVDSTLKIQPAKLEDSAVYLCASSSDRGNYEQYFGPGTRLTVT.

V gene TRBV6-6 combines with J gene TRBJ2-1; 8 bases are shared with TRBD1. The CDR3 is 15 residues long. V was pared by 5 bases and J by 8 bases, with 11 bases of the junction left unmatched. Germline values: CDR1 MNHNY, CDR2 SVGAGI (reference sequence). The CDR3 reads CASSTRDRSFDEQFF. The CDR3 region has the DNA TGTGCCAGCAGTACAAGGGACAGGTCGTTCGATGAGCAGTTCTTC.

The CDR3 DNA follows: TGTGCCAGCAGTGAAAACAGGGTAACTAATGAAAAACTGTTTTTT. Translating it yields CASSENRVTNEKLFF. The chain has TRBV2 and TRBJ1-4, with D possibly being TRBD1 (6 bases). V was clipped by 2 bases and J by 1 base, with 8 bases between them. CDR3 length: 15 amino acids. Germline CDR1 reads SNHLY; CDR2 reads FYNNEI.

CDR3 protein: CATSRGSGGSYNEQFF. The CDR3 nucleotides read TGTGCCACCAGCAGAGGTAGCGGGGGCTCCTACAATGAGCAGTTCTTC. The chain is built from TRBV15 and TRBJ2-1, with 9 positions matching TRBD2. V gave up 1 base and J gave up 0 bases; unmatched junction bases: 1. The CDR3 is 16 amino acids. Germline V gene lookup returns CDR1 LNHNV and CDR2 YYDKDF (reference sequence).

This clone was detected a few times. The chain uses TRBV19 and TRBJ2-2, with 9 bases lining up with TRBD1. The trim removed 9 bases at V and 2 bases at J, leaving 10 bases unmatched. The CDR3 is 16 amino acids. Germline lookup yields CDR1 LNHDA and CDR2 SQIVND (reference sequence). This chain's CDR3 is CARLREGQGNTGELFF. The DNA for the CDR3 is TGTGCCAGACTGAGGGAGGGACAGGGTAACACCGGGGAGCTGTTTTTT.

The chain joins TRBV19 to TRBJ2-3; D might be TRBD2 (6 bases). This CDR3 comprises 12 residues. From germline, CDR1 is LNHDA and CDR2 SQIVND (reference sequence). Trimming pared 7 bases from V and 1 base from J, leaving 6 bases between. The DNA of the CDR3 is TGTGCCAGTACGGGGGGCACAGATACGCAGTATTTT. Translated: CASTGGTDTQYF. Complete variable domain (other parts from reference TRBV19 and TRBJ2-3): DGGITQSPKYLFRKEGQNVTLSCEQNLNHDAMYWYRQDPGQGLRLIYYSQIVNDFQKGDIAEGYSVSREKKESFPLTVTSAQKNPTAFYLCASTGGTDTQYFGPGTRLTVL.

The CDR3 DNA follows: TGTGCCAGCAGGGGAACGGAGGGGAATACGCAGTATTTT. Amino acids: CASRGTEGNTQYF. The chain combines TRBV2 with TRBJ2-3; D possibly corresponds to TRBD2 (6 bases). Germline V gene sequence: CDR1 SNHLY, CDR2 FYNNEI. This CDR3 has 13 amino acids. Trimming took off 6 bases at V and 7 bases at J, with 14 bases between the two ends.

The J gene is TRBJ2-2, the V gene TRBV19; TRBD2 aligns across 8 bases. V lost 6 bases and J lost 5; bases outside the gene matches: 8. CDR1 is LNHDA and CDR2 is SQIVND in the germline V gene (reference sequence). The CDR3 is 15 amino acids. The CDR3 DNA follows: TGTGCCAGTAGATGGGACGGGAGGGGGACCGGGGAGCTGTTTTTT. Its translation: CASRWDGRGTGELFF.

This chain uses TRBV18 with TRBJ2-2; D gene uncertain. V was shortened by 2 bases and J by 5 bases, with 3 bases between the two germline ends. This CDR3 region has 12 residues. The germline V gene has CDR1 KGHSH and CDR2 LQKENI. CDR3 protein: CASSPATGELFF. CDR3 coding DNA: TGTGCCAGCTCACCAGCGACCGGGGAGCTGTTTTTT.

Comments on this clone: The final CDR3 position lacks the conserved phenylalanine or tryptophan, pointing to a likely read error. The V call is TRBV5-1, the J call TRBJ1-2; 11 nucleotides align to TRBD1. There are 14 residues in the CDR3. The J segment lost 9 bases and the V segment lost 4 bases, leaving 8 bases of the junction unmatched. Germline CDR1 and CDR2: SGHRS and YFSETQ. CDR3: CASSPGTGGLSYTL. The DNA for the CDR3 is TGCGCCAGCAGCCCCGGGACAGGGGGTCTTAGCTACACCCTC.

The V call is TRBV5-6, the J call TRBJ2-1, with D possibly being TRBD2 (5 bases). This CDR3 has 16 residues. Trimming took off 6 bases at V and 0 bases at J, with 16 bases between the two ends. CDR1 SGHDT and CDR2 YYEEEE come from the germline V gene. In DNA form, the CDR3 reads TGTGCCAGCATCCCTAATCTTGGACTCTCCTACAATGAGCAGTTCTTC. The encoded protein is CASIPNLGLSYNEQFF.

V and J are TRBV15 and TRBJ1-2; 11 bases map to TRBD1. The CDR3 sequence is 16 residues long. With V trimmed by 0 bases and J by 7 bases, 7 bases remained unmatched. The germline gives CDR1 LNHNV, CDR2 YYDKDF (reference sequence). CDR3 protein: CATSRDLGQGAVGYTF. For the CDR3, the DNA is TGTGCCACCAGCAGAGATCTAGGACAGGGGGCGGTTGGCTACACCTTC.

The chain couples TRBV28 to TRBJ2-7, with TRBD1 matching 7 bases. The V gene's germline CDR1 is MDHEN and CDR2 SYDVKM. The CDR3 contains 12 residues. The J segment lost 5 bases and the V segment lost 11 bases, leaving 9 bases of the junction unmatched. CDR3 sequence (DNA): TGTGCCTCGACAGGGATCGTGCACGAGCAGTACTTC. Its translation is CASTGIVHEQYF. Looking up the rest from reference TRBV28 and TRBJ2-7 gives the full variable domain: DVKVTQSSRYLVKRTGEKVFLECVQDMDHENMFWYRQDPGLGLRLIYFSYDVKMKEKGDIPEGYSVSREKKERFSLILESASTNQTSMYLCASTGIVHEQYFGPGTRLTVT.

A single count supports this clone. Other nucleotide sequences in the sample specify the same CDR3. The chain carries TRBV18 and TRBJ1-5; D uncertain. The CDR3 totals 16 residues. V lost 2 bases and J lost 2, with 13 bases in between. CDR1 KGHSH and CDR2 LQKENI come from the germline V gene. The CDR3 sequence is CASSPTREGGNQPQHF. Here the CDR3 DNA reads TGTGCCAGCTCACCAACGAGGGAGGGAGGCAATCAGCCCCAGCATTTT.

This chain joins TRBV28 and TRBJ2-7, with TRBD1 matching 8 bases. This CDR3 spans 14 amino acids. V trimming: 10 bases; J trimming: 1 base; junction bases outside the gene matches: 9. Germline-derived CDR1 and CDR2 are MDHEN and SYDVKM. The CDR3 DNA is TGTGCCATCAATCTCCGGGACAGGTCCTACGAGCAGTACTTC. This gives the protein CAINLRDRSYEQYF. Full variable domain (missing parts from reference TRBV28 and TRBJ2-7): DVKVTQSSRYLVKRTGEKVFLECVQDMDHENMFWYRQDPGLGLRLIYFSYDVKMKEKGDIPEGYSVSREKKERFSLILESASTNQTSMYLCAINLRDRSYEQYFGPGTRLTVT.

In nucleotides, the CDR3 is TGTGCCAGCAGTCTTCGGGGACACCTGAACACTGAAGCTTTCTTT. Its translation is CASSLRGHLNTEAFF. The J gene is TRBJ1-1, the V gene TRBV5-6; the D gene is possibly TRBD1 (6 bases). The CDR3 sequence is 15 residues long. Germline V gives CDR1 SGHDT, CDR2 YYEEEE. V was cut by 5 bases and J by 0 bases, with 14 bases left in between. The variable domain in full, completed from reference TRBV5-6 and TRBJ1-1, reads DAGVTQSPTHLIKTRGQQVTLRCSPKSGHDTVSWYQQALGQGPQFIFQYYEEEERQRGNFPDRFSGHQFPNYSSELNVNALLLGDSALYLCASSLRGHLNTEAFFGQGTRLTVV.

V is TRBV28 and J is TRBJ1-2, with 7 positions matching TRBD1. The V segment lost 5 bases and the J segment 3 bases; nucleotides outside the gene matches: 3. CDR3 length equals 13 residues. CDR1 is MDHEN and CDR2 is SYDVKM in the germline V gene. CDR3 amino acids: CASSLDRDYGYTF. In DNA form, the CDR3 reads TGTGCCAGCAGTCTCGACAGGGACTATGGCTACACCTTC.

The gene calls are TRBV11-3 and TRBJ2-2; 7 positions match TRBD1. Per the germline V gene, CDR1 is SGHNT and CDR2 is YENEEA. With 5 bases clipped from V and 7 bases from J, the junction kept 10 bases outside the gene matches. The CDR3 spans 15 residues. The CDR3 DNA sequence: TGTGCCAGCAGCCCTGGGACAGACCTATTCGGGGAGCTGTTTTTT. Translated, it gives CASSPGTDLFGELFF.

The genes are TRBV2 and TRBJ2-2; D perhaps matches TRBD2 (6 bases). Trimming removed 0 bases at V and 0 bases at J, with 11 bases between. Germline CDR1 and CDR2: SNHLY and FYNNEI. The CDR3 totals 17 residues. The DNA of the CDR3 is TGTGCCAGCAGTGAAGCGCGGGGCAGGGCGAACACCGGGGAGCTGTTTTTT. Residues: CASSEARGRANTGELFF. Full variable domain (outside the CDR3, taken from reference TRBV2 and TRBJ2-2): EPEVTQTPSHQVTQMGQEVILRCVPISNHLYFYWYRQILGQKVEFLVSFYNNEISEKSEIFDDQFSVERPDGSNFTLKIRSTKLEDSAMYFCASSEARGRANTGELFFGEGSRLTVL.

This clone was recorded a few times. The V call is TRBV10-3, the J call TRBJ2-7, with D possibly being TRBD1 (5 bases). Germline-derived CDR1 and CDR2 are ENHRY and SYGVKD. Deletions cut 6 bases from V and 0 bases from J, with 15 bases between. CDR3 length: 15 residues. The chain's CDR3 is CAISEQALSSYEQYF. The CDR3 region has the DNA TGTGCCATCAGCGAACAGGCCTTAAGCTCCTACGAGCAGTACTTC.

The table lists this clone with a count of one. V is TRBV2 and J is TRBJ2-5, with 10 bases lining up with TRBD1. The CDR3 extends over 16 amino acids. The J segment lost 3 bases and the V segment lost 4 bases, leaving 8 bases of the junction unmatched. CDR1 SNHLY and CDR2 FYNNEI come from the germline V gene. The DNA of the CDR3 is TGTGCCAGCAGTGCGAGGGGGACAGGGGAAAAAGAGACCCAGTACTTC. It translates to CASSARGTGEKETQYF.

CDR3 in DNA: TGTGCCAGCAGCGTAGCGGACAACCAGCCCCAGCATTTT. This sequence encodes CASSVADNQPQHF. The J gene is TRBJ1-5, the V gene TRBV9; TRBD1 is a possible D gene (5 bases). V gave up 0 bases and J gave up 7 bases, with 8 bases separating them. Germline values: CDR1 SGDLS, CDR2 YYNGEE. This CDR3 contains 13 residues.

The chain employs TRBV5-4 and TRBJ2-5, with 8 bases matching TRBD2. This CDR3 has 17 amino acids. Germline lookup yields CDR1 SGHNT and CDR2 YYREEE (reference sequence). Trimming cost V 7 bases and J 2 bases; bases outside gene matches: 16. CDR3 nucleotide sequence: TGTGCCAGCGCCCGTGGACTAGCCGGGAGCCTGCAAGAGACCCAGTACTTC. Protein product: CASARGLAGSLQETQYF.

In this sample, this clone turned up a few times. The rearrangement links TRBV5-3 to TRBJ1-5; 7 bases align to TRBD1. TRBV5-3 is an ORF, with its function uncertain. V shed 2 bases, J shed 7 bases, and the junction held 21 bases outside the gene matches. This CDR3 spans 19 amino acids. Here the CDR3 DNA reads TGTGCCAGAAGCTTTTTCACAGGGGAAGAGGGGCCCCTAGGACAGCCCCAGCATTTT. Protein: CARSFFTGEEGPLGQPQHF.

V usage is TRBV11-3 and J usage is TRBJ2-4, with D perhaps TRBD2 (5 bases). Germline V gene data show CDR1 as SGHNT and CDR2 as YENEEA. Trimming cost V 1 base and J 0 bases, with 7 bases left between them. This CDR3 has 15 residues. The CDR3 coding sequence is TGTGCCAGCAGCTTAGGCGGGCTAGCCAAAAACATTCAGTACTTC. Translation: CASSLGGLAKNIQYF.